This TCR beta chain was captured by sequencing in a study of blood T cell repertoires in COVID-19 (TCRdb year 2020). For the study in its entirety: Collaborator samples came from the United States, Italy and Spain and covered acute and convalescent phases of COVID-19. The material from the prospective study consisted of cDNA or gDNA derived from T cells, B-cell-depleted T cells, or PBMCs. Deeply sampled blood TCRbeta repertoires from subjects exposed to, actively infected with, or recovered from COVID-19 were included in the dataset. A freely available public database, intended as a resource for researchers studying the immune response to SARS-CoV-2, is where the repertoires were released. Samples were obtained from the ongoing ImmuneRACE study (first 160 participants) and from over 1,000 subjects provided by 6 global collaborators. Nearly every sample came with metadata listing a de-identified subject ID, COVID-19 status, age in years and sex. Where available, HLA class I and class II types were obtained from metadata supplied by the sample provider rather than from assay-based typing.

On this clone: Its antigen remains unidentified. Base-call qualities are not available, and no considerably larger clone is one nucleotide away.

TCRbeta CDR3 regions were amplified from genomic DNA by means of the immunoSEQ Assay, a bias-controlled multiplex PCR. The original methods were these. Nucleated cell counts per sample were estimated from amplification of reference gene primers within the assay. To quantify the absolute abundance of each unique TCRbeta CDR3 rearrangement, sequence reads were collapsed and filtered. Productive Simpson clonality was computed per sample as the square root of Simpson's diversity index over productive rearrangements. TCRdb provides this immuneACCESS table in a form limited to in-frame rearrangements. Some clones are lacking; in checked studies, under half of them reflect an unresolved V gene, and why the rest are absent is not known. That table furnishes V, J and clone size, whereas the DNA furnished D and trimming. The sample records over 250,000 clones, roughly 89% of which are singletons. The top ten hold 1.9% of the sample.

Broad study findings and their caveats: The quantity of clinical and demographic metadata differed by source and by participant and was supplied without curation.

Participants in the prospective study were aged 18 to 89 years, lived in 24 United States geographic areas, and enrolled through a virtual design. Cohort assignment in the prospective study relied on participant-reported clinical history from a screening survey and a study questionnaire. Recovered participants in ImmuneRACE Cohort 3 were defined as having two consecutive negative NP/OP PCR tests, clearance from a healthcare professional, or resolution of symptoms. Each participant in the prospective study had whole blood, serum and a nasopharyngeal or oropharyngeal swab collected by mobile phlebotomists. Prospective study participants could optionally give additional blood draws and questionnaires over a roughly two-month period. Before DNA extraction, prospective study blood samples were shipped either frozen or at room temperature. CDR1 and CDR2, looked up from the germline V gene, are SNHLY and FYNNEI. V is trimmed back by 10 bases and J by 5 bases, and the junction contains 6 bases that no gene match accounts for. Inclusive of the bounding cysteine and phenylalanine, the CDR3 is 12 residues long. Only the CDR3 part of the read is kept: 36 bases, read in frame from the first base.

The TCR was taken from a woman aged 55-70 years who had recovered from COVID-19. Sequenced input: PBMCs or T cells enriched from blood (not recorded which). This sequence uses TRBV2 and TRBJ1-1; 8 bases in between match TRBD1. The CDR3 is CATAGGETEAFF. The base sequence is TGTGCCACCGCAGGGGGCGAAACTGAAGCTTTCTTT.